This TCR beta chain came from a study of blood T cell repertoires in COVID-19. Study context: Nucleic acid was either cDNA or gDNA, and it came from T cells, B-cell-depleted T cells, or PBMCs.

In the study's own analysis: Amplified reference gene primers provided the basis for estimating nucleated cell counts. The repertoire was sequenced with immunoSEQ multiplex PCR; TCRdb's copy has only in-frame clones and lacks some. For V, J and clone size, that table is used; D and trimming come from the DNA. The sample records fewer than 120,000 clones, more than 75% being singletons. The CDR3 extends over 15 amino acids. CDR1 LNHDA and CDR2 SQIVND come from the germline V gene (reference sequence). J lost 4 bases, V lost 3 bases, and 5 bases had no gene match. The sequenced material came from peripheral blood. This chain uses TRBV19 with TRBJ2-2, with 7 bases aligning to TRBD2. This TCR derives from a woman aged 45 to 65 with acute or convalescent COVID-19. CDR3 protein: CASSIREVSTGELFF. As DNA, the CDR3 is TGTGCCAGTAGTATCCGGGAGGTCTCCACCGGGGAGCTGTTTTTT.